The 15 T cell receptor beta chains presented below share a single source sample, sequenced in a study of early T cells in non-severe SARS-CoV-2 infection (dated by TCRdb to the early 2020s). Library prep was done by 5' RACE. TCRdb lists the instrument as NextSeq 500. Using fastp at Q25 and MiXCR, TCRdb reprocessed the public reads and kept productive beta chains. Rows with a matching CDR3 protein are joined into one entry that keeps the most common DNA and genes. A total of 83,000 or so distinct CDR3 sequences appear in this sample, more than 9% of them only once. The ten largest account for roughly 8% of the sample. This specimen consisted of whole blood, obtained at baseline. These receptors were obtained from an adult who was a healthcare worker with PCR-confirmed SARS-CoV-2 infection or an uninfected control (not recorded which).

This clonotype has only a few counts. The V and J genes are TRBV4-1 and TRBJ2-1, with a possible D match to TRBD2 (6 bases). Per the germline V gene, CDR1 is MGHRA and CDR2 is YSYEKL. This CDR3 region has 17 residues. V lost 0 bases and J lost 6, with 18 bases in between. In DNA, the CDR3 is TGCGCCAGCAGCCAAGAACAATCCGGGACTTTCTCCAATGAGCAGTTCTTC. It specifies CASSQEQSGTFSNEQFF.

The table lists this clonotype with many counts. The chain combines TRBV20-1 with TRBJ1-5; D ambiguous. In germline, CDR1 is DFQATT, CDR2 SNEGSKA (reference sequence). Trimming cost V 1 base and J 0 bases, with 10 bases left between them. The CDR3 consists of 15 residues. CDR3 nucleotide sequence: TGCAGTGCTAGAGGGTCGTTTAGTAGCAATCAGCCCCAGCATTTT. Translated, it gives CSARGSFSSNQPQHF.

This clonotype was seen only a few times. The V call is TRBV19, the J call TRBJ2-2; TRBD1 matches 7 bases. Per the germline V gene, CDR1 is LNHDA and CDR2 is SQIVND (reference sequence). There are 15 residues in the CDR3. J was trimmed by 5 bases and V by 6 bases; bases with no gene match: 9. The CDR3 loop reads CASRQGTVATGELFF. In DNA form, the CDR3 reads TGTGCCAGTAGACAGGGGACCGTGGCAACCGGGGAGCTGTTTTTT.

This rearrangement joins TRBV12-3 or TRBV12-4 to TRBJ1-4; D gene unclear. The CDR3 consists of 15 residues. Trimming stripped 6 bases from V and 0 bases from J, with 11 bases between. CDR3 coding DNA: TGTGCCAGCAGCTACGCTGGGGCAACTAATGAAAAACTGTTTTTT. Amino acid sequence: CASSYAGATNEKLFF.

This clonotype was counted only a few times. The rearrangement joins TRBV29-1 to TRBJ2-7; 7 bases map to TRBD2. The V and J ends lost 8 bases and 6 bases, in that order; junction bases with no gene match: 10. CDR1 SQVTM and CDR2 ANQGSEA come from the germline V gene. The CDR3 contains 12 residues. CDR3 sequence: CSRGTKTREQYF. CDR3 DNA sequence: TGCAGCCGAGGGACTAAAACTCGCGAGCAGTACTTC.

In this sample, this clonotype turned up many times. J is TRBJ2-2 and V is TRBV12-3 or TRBV12-4; unclear D gene. Trimming left V 6 bases short and J 2 bases short, with 4 bases between. This CDR3 contains 12 residues. The CDR3 region is CASRYNTGELFF. The DNA for the CDR3 is TGTGCCAGCAGATACAACACCGGGGAGCTGTTTTTT.

This clonotype occurred a few times. The chain carries TRBV2 and TRBJ2-7; D may match TRBD1 or TRBD2 (5 bases each). The germline gives CDR1 SNHLY, CDR2 FYNNEI. This CDR3 region has 13 residues. The V end lost 8 bases, the J end lost 7 bases, and 18 bases lay between the germline ends. For the CDR3, the DNA is TGTGCCAGCGCCCGGGACGCCCCGGGGGAGCAGTACTTC. This translates into CASARDAPGEQYF.

This clonotype was seen a handful of times. The chain couples TRBV27 to TRBJ1-5, with D perhaps TRBD1 (6 bases). This CDR3 spans 11 amino acids. Germline V lookup: CDR1 MNHEY, CDR2 SMNVEV (reference sequence). V was clipped by 8 bases and J by 8 bases, with 10 bases between them. CDR3 amino acids: CASGGRKPQHF. The CDR3 region has the DNA TGTGCCAGCGGGGGGCGGAAGCCCCAGCATTTT.

There are a few counts of this clonotype. This chain uses TRBV5-1 with TRBJ2-6; 9 bases match TRBD2. The CDR3 length is 18 residues. V gave up 3 bases and J gave up 2 bases; unmatched junction bases: 9. The germline V gene encodes CDR1 SGHRS and CDR2 YFSETQ. The CDR3: CASSSLAGVDTGANVLTF. For the CDR3, the DNA is TGCGCCAGCAGCTCGTTAGCGGGAGTAGATACTGGGGCCAACGTCCTGACTTTC.

This clonotype has just a few counts. CDR3 DNA sequence: TGTGCCAGCAGCCAAGTAGCGGGAGGTTATGAGCAGTTCTTC. It specifies CASSQVAGGYEQFF. The genes are TRBV11-2 and TRBJ2-1; 10 bases match TRBD2. V shed 5 bases and J 8 bases; nucleotides not matched to a gene: 6. Per germline, CDR1 SGHAT and CDR2 FQNNGV. The CDR3 is 14 amino acids.

DNA of the CDR3: TGTGCCAGCAGTTACCCGACAGATTCACCCCTCCACTTT. Amino acids: CASSYPTDSPLHF. The chain has TRBV6-6 and TRBJ1-6; D might be TRBD1 (5 bases). Trimming left V 2 bases short and J 8 bases short, with 7 bases between. Germline values: CDR1 MNHNY, CDR2 SVGAGI (reference sequence). This CDR3 has 13 residues.

This clonotype has only a few counts. The CDR3 here is CASSPPRERNSPLHF. CDR3 nucleotide sequence: TGTGCCAGTAGTCCCCCCCGCGAAAGGAATTCACCCCTCCACTTT. The chain recombines TRBV19 with TRBJ1-6; D remains ambiguous. The V and J ends lost 5 bases and 7 bases respectively, with 15 bases between them. This CDR3 spans 15 amino acids. Germline V gene data show CDR1 as LNHDA and CDR2 as SQIVND (reference sequence).

The rearrangement uses TRBV5-1 and TRBJ2-3, with D uncertain. The CDR3 totals 16 residues. The V gene lost 1 base and the J gene lost 0 bases, with 12 bases spanning the gap. The V gene's germline CDR1 is SGHRS and CDR2 YFSETQ. The CDR3 loop reads CASSLMAQSSTDTQYF. CDR3 bases: TGCGCCAGCAGCTTGATGGCCCAGTCTAGCACAGATACGCAGTATTTT.

This clonotype was recorded many times. This rearrangement joins TRBV5-1 to TRBJ1-3; maybe TRBD1 (5 bases). The germline V gene has CDR1 SGHRS and CDR2 YFSETQ. This CDR3 spans 16 amino acids. The V end was cut by 0 bases, the J end by 3 bases, with 13 bases between. This chain's CDR3 is CASSLGSIGVGNTIYF. In nucleotides, the CDR3 is TGCGCCAGCAGCTTGGGGTCTATAGGGGTTGGAAACACCATATATTTT.

This clonotype was seen more than once but under ten times. In DNA form, the CDR3 reads TGTGCCAGCAGTTTAGACCAAACAGGGCAGTACTTC. It specifies CASSLDQTGQYF. The chain couples TRBV28 to TRBJ2-7; perhaps TRBD1 as D (5 bases). Germline CDR1 MDHEN, CDR2 SYDVKM. This CDR3 region has 12 residues. Trimming removed 2 bases at V and 9 bases at J, with 11 bases between.